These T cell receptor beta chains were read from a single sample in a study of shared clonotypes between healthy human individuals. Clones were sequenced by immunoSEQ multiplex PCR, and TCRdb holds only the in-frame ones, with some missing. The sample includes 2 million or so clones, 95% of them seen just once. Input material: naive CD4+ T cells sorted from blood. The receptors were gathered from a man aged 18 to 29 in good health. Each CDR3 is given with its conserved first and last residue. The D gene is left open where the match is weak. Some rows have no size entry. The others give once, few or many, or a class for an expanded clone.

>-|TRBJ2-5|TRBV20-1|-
CSEVKGKTQYF
TGCAGTGAGGTCAAGGGGAAGACCCAGTACTTC
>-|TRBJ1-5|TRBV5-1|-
CASSLGGGDQPQHF
TGCGCCAGCAGCTTGGGGGGCGGCGATCAGCCCCAGCATTTT
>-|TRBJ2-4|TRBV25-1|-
CASSGRGAENIQYF
TGTGCCAGCAGTGGAAGGGGCGCGGAAAACATTCAGTACTTC
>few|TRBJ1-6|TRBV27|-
CASSPFGPNSPLHF
TGTGCCAGCAGCCCCTTCGGCCCAAATTCACCCCTCCACTTT
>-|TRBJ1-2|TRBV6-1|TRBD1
CASSEGWTGFYGYTF
TGTGCCAGCAGTGAAGGGTGGACAGGTTTTTATGGCTACACCTTC
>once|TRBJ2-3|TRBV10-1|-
CASSDQRTDTQYF
TGCGCCAGCAGTGATCAAAGGACAGATACGCAGTATTTT
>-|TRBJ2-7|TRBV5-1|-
CASSLRGGSLYEQYF
TGCGCCAGCAGCTTGCGCGGGGGCTCTTTGTACGAGCAGTACTTC
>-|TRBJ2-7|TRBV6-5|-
CASSYSSDRNEQYF
TGTGCCAGCAGTTACTCGAGCGATCGGAACGAGCAGTACTTC
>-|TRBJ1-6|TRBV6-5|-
CASRGTAYNSPLHF
TGTGCCAGCAGGGGGACTGCATATAATTCACCCCTCCACTTT
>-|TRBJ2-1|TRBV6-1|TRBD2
CASEGRAEQFF
TGTGCCAGCGAGGGGAGGGCCGAGCAGTTCTTC
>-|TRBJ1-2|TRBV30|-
CAWSVLTGAGGYTF
TGTGCCTGGAGTGTACTGACGGGGGCGGGTGGCTACACCTTC
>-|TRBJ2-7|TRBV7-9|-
CASSLDRAGYEQYF
TGTGCCAGCAGCTTAGACAGGGCAGGATACGAGCAGTACTTC
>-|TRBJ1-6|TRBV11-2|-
CASSPVPQGGAPLHF
TGTGCCAGCAGCCCCGTCCCACAGGGTGGGGCACCCCTCCACTTT
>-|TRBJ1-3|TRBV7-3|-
CASSLQGTGNTIYF
TGTGCCAGCAGCCTGCAGGGGACTGGAAACACCATATATTTT
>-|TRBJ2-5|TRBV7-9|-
CASSPALTQYF
TGTGCCAGCAGCCCGGCGTTGACCCAGTACTTC
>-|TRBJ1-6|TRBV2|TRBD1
CASSRTGGFDSPLHF
TGTGCCAGCAGTAGGACAGGGGGCTTTGATTCACCCCTCCACTTT
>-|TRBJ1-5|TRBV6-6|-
CASSSGGSQPQHF
TGTGCCAGCAGTTCCGGGGGGAGTCAGCCCCAGCATTTT
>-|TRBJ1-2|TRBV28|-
CASSWTLKDGYTF
TGTGCCAGCAGTTGGACCCTGAAGGACGGCTACACCTTC
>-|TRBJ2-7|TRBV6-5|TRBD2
CASSYRASGAYEQYF
TGTGCCAGCAGTTACCGGGCTAGCGGGGCCTACGAGCAGTACTTC
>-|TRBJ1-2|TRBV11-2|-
CASSFQGPIGYTF
TGTGCCAGCAGCTTTCAGGGGCCGATCGGCTACACCTTC
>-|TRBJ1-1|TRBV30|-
CAWSDGVNTEAFF
TGTGCCTGGAGTGACGGGGTGAACACTGAAGCTTTCTTT
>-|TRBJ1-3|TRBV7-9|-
CASSSHREILSGNTIYF
TGTGCCAGCAGCTCTCACAGGGAAATCCTCTCTGGAAACACCATATATTTT
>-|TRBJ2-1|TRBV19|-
CASSPDDRRGAYNEQFF
TGTGCCAGTAGTCCCGATGACAGGCGGGGCGCCTACAATGAGCAGTTCTTC